These 25 T cell receptor beta chains share one sample of origin, sequenced in a study of cytomegalovirus exposure and HLA in healthy donors. Both 60 Vbeta primers and 13 Jbeta primers went into the PCR. Sequencing was performed with immunoSEQ multiplex PCR; in TCRdb, only in-frame clones are kept and a portion is missing. The sample carries about 110,000 clones, roughly 80% recorded once. The sample was PBMCs. All receptors derive from a female donor in good health and CMV-seropositive.

The rearrangement uses TRBV7-6 and TRBJ2-1, with TRBD2 identical over 8 bases. The germline gives CDR1 SGHVS, CDR2 FNYEAQ. The V and J ends lost 5 bases and 3 bases, in that order; junction bases with no gene match: 12. This CDR3 has 17 residues. Written as DNA, the CDR3 is TGTGCCAGCAGCCCGAGCATGTCGGGGGGGGGCTACAATGAGCAGTTCTTC. Amino acid sequence: CASSPSMSGGGYNEQFF.

This clone was observed a single time. DNA of the CDR3: TGTGCCAGCAGTCGGGGTAGGGTTAGCAATCAGCCCCAGCATTTT. As protein: CASSRGRVSNQPQHF. The chain links TRBV7-8 to TRBJ1-5; no reliable D call. V lost 6 bases and J lost 0, with 12 bases in between. Germline V lookup: CDR1 SGHVS, CDR2 FQNEAQ. The CDR3 extends over 15 amino acids.

The CDR3 here is CASSLGPSDVYEQYF. CDR3 nucleotides: TGTGCCAGCAGCTTGGGCCCGAGTGACGTCTACGAGCAGTACTTC. The V call is TRBV7-3, the J call TRBJ2-7, with D unclear. The V gene's germline CDR1 is SGHTA and CDR2 FQGTGA. The CDR3 covers 15 residues. Trimming pared 3 bases from V and 3 bases from J, leaving 15 bases between.

This chain uses TRBV6-1 with TRBJ1-2, with no clear D. This CDR3 spans 14 amino acids. V was pared by 2 bases and J by 6 bases, with 13 bases between. Germline V gene data show CDR1 as MNHNS and CDR2 as SASEGT. This chain's CDR3 is CASSEPGDRDGYTF. The CDR3 DNA is TGTGCCAGCAGTGAACCCGGTGATCGAGATGGCTACACCTTC.

This CDR3 reads CASSSGDRGHTEAFF. The CDR3 nucleotides read TGTGCCAGCAGCTCCGGAGACAGGGGGCACACTGAAGCTTTCTTT. V usage is TRBV7-2 and J usage is TRBJ1-1, with TRBD1 matching over 10 bases. V gave up 4 bases and J gave up 3 bases; unmatched junction bases: 5. This CDR3 comprises 15 residues. CDR1 is SGHTA, CDR2 FQGNSA, per germline.

The chain combines TRBV13 with TRBJ1-6, with D unclear. Trimming took off 0 bases at V and 10 bases at J, with 13 bases between the two ends. The CDR3 runs 15 residues. In germline, CDR1 is PRHDT, CDR2 FYEKMQ (reference sequence). The CDR3 DNA sequence: TGTGCCAGCAGCTTAGGTGGGTTAGAGAGGTCACCCCTCCACTTT. Amino acid sequence: CASSLGGLERSPLHF.

This clone was counted a few times. The chain has TRBV6-5 and TRBJ2-3; 8 bases line up with TRBD2. Germline V gene sequence: CDR1 MNHEY, CDR2 SVGAGI. The CDR3 length is 15 residues. V lost 0 bases, J lost 1 base, and 0 bases stayed unmatched. The CDR3 here is CASSYSTSGTDTQYF. As DNA, the CDR3 is TGTGCCAGCAGTTACTCGACTAGCGGCACAGATACGCAGTATTTT.

V gene TRBV29-1 combines with J gene TRBJ2-3, with 10 bases identical to TRBD2. Germline values: CDR1 SQVTM, CDR2 ANQGSEA. V was clipped by 6 bases and J by 2 bases; unmatched bases: 5. The length of the CDR3 is 14 residues. The CDR3 reads CSVASGSNTDTQYF. The CDR3, as DNA: TGCAGCGTCGCTAGCGGGAGTAACACAGATACGCAGTATTTT.

This rearrangement joins TRBV15 to TRBJ2-5; the D is unclear. Germline V gene lookup returns CDR1 LNHNV and CDR2 YYDKDF (reference sequence). The ends were cut back, 0 bases at V and 3 bases at J, with 2 bases in the middle. The CDR3 length is 12 residues. The CDR3 reads CATSRDKETQYF. The CDR3 DNA sequence: TGTGCCACCAGCAGAGATAAAGAGACCCAGTACTTC.

In DNA, the CDR3 is TGTGCCTGGAACGCTAGATCAGATACGCAGTATTTT. This codes for CAWNARSDTQYF. The rearrangement links TRBV30 to TRBJ2-3; D gene uncertain. Germline V gene sequence: CDR1 GTSNPN, CDR2 SVGIG (reference sequence). Trimming removed 4 bases at V and 4 bases at J, with 9 bases between. CDR3 size: 12 residues.

The gene calls are TRBV9 and TRBJ2-5, with D possibly being TRBD2 (5 bases). Trimming took off 0 bases at V and 2 bases at J, with 8 bases between the two ends. This CDR3 has 14 amino acids. CDR1 SGDLS and CDR2 YYNGEE come from the germline V gene. Here the CDR3 reads CASSVATGQETQYF. The DNA of the CDR3 is TGTGCCAGCAGCGTAGCAACGGGACAAGAGACCCAGTACTTC.

The J gene is TRBJ2-7, the V gene TRBV5-1, with TRBD1 matching 9 bases. The CDR3 totals 14 residues. Germline values: CDR1 SGHRS, CDR2 YFSETQ. V shed 0 bases, J shed 6 bases, and the junction held 4 bases outside the gene matches. The CDR3 DNA follows: TGCGCCAGCAGCTTGGGACAGGGGGTATCCGAGCAGTACTTC. Residues: CASSLGQGVSEQYF.

This rearrangement joins TRBV6-1 to TRBJ2-2, with D possibly being TRBD2 (6 bases). The CDR3 spans 15 residues. The ends were cut back, 7 bases at V and 2 bases at J, with 14 bases in the middle. From germline, CDR1 is MNHNS and CDR2 SASEGT. CDR3 region: CASTFSGANTGELFF. CDR3 nucleotide sequence: TGTGCCAGCACCTTTAGCGGCGCTAACACCGGGGAGCTGTTTTTT.

Regarding this clone: Other DNA sequences of this sample code for an identical CDR3. The rearrangement uses TRBV18 and TRBJ1-4; D gene unclear. Trimming stripped 2 bases from V and 5 bases from J, with 6 bases between. Germline assignment: CDR1 KGHSH and CDR2 LQKENI. The CDR3 is 13 amino acids. The CDR3 coding sequence is TGTGCCAGCTCACCAGGGCAGAATGAAAAACTGTTTTTT. Protein sequence: CASSPGQNEKLFF.

The V gene is TRBV5-1, the J gene TRBJ2-1; maybe TRBD1 (5 bases). Trimming pared 5 bases from V and 6 bases from J, leaving 9 bases between. The CDR3 sequence is 12 residues long. Per the germline V gene, CDR1 is SGHRS and CDR2 is YFSETQ. Written as DNA, the CDR3 is TGCGCCAGCAGGTCCCAGGGCAATGAGCAGTTCTTC. This encodes CASRSQGNEQFF. Full variable domain (missing parts from reference TRBV5-1 and TRBJ2-1): KAGVTQTPRYLIKTRGQQVTLSCSPISGHRSVSWYQQTPGQGLQFLFEYFSETQRNKGNFPGRFSGRQFSNSRSEMNVSTLELGDSALYLCASRSQGNEQFFGPGTRLTVL.

J is TRBJ2-5 and V is TRBV5-4; D uncertain. The V end lost 4 bases, the J end lost 2 bases, and 12 bases lay between the germline ends. In germline, CDR1 is SGHNT, CDR2 YYREEE (reference sequence). There are 14 residues in the CDR3. CDR3 protein: CASSKAELQETQYF. CDR3 nucleotide sequence: TGTGCCAGCAGCAAGGCGGAGCTACAAGAGACCCAGTACTTC.

Turning to this clone: At one end the junction does not follow the germline gene, possibly because of a read error. CDR3 protein: CASSPQTPVQNTGELVF. The CDR3 nucleotides are TGTGCCAGCAGCCCCCAGACTCCCGTACAGAACACCGGGGAGCTGGTTTTT. This rearrangement joins TRBV7-6 to TRBJ2-2; possibly TRBD2 for D (5 bases). In germline, CDR1 is SGHVS, CDR2 FNYEAQ. This CDR3 spans 17 amino acids.

V gene TRBV18 combines with J gene TRBJ1-1; tentatively, D is TRBD1 (5 bases). This CDR3 comprises 12 residues. Per the germline V gene, CDR1 is KGHSH and CDR2 is LQKENI. The ends were cut back, 4 bases at V and 5 bases at J, with 8 bases in the middle. This CDR3 is CASSHGGTEAFF. The DNA for the CDR3 is TGTGCCAGCTCACATGGGGGGACTGAAGCTTTCTTT.

The rearrangement links TRBV5-4 to TRBJ1-2, with TRBD1 as a possible D gene (5 bases). Trimming cost V 4 bases and J 0 bases, with 13 bases left between them. There are 15 residues in the CDR3. From germline, CDR1 is SGHNT and CDR2 YYREEE (reference sequence). The DNA of the CDR3 is TGTGCCAGCAGCCGGCCGGACACGTCTAACTATGGCTACACCTTC. Its translation: CASSRPDTSNYGYTF.

The chain carries TRBV18 and TRBJ2-3; no clear D. CDR1 is KGHSH, CDR2 LQKENI, per germline. V was clipped by 3 bases and J by 5 bases, with 9 bases between them. There are 13 residues in the CDR3. This CDR3 is CASSPSVRDTQYF. The CDR3 DNA follows: TGTGCCAGCTCACCGTCGGTAAGAGATACGCAGTATTTT. The whole variable domain, filled in from reference TRBV18 and TRBJ2-3, reads NAGVMQNPRHLVRRRGQEARLRCSPMKGHSHVYWYRQLPEEGLKFMVYLQKENIIDESGMPKERFSAEFPKEGPSILRIQQVVRGDSAAYFCASSPSVRDTQYFGPGTRLTVL.

The rearrangement uses TRBV4-1 and TRBJ2-5; no firm D call. The CDR3 spans 13 residues. V lost 0 bases and J lost 5, with 7 bases in between. Germline V gene sequence: CDR1 MGHRA, CDR2 YSYEKL. The chain's CDR3 is CASSQETWETQYF. The CDR3 DNA reads as TGCGCCAGCAGCCAAGAGACTTGGGAGACCCAGTACTTC.

The genes are TRBV11-2 and TRBJ2-4; 8 bases are shared with TRBD2. V gave up 8 bases and J gave up 3 bases; unmatched junction bases: 9. CDR3 length: 15 amino acids. CDR1 is SGHAT and CDR2 is FQNNGV in the germline V gene. CDR3 sequence: CASSLGGVVKNIQYF. The CDR3 DNA sequence: TGTGCCAGCTCACTCGGGGGGGTGGTCAAAAACATTCAGTACTTC. The entire variable domain, with the rest obtained from reference TRBV11-2 and TRBJ2-4, is as follows: EAGVAQSPRYKIIEKRQSVAFWCNPISGHATLYWYQQILGQGPKLLIQFQNNGVVDDSQLPKDRFSAERLKGVDSTLKIQPAKLEDSAVYLCASSLGGVVKNIQYFGAGTRLSVL.

V usage is TRBV18 and J usage is TRBJ2-7, with 12 nucleotides matching TRBD2. The V segment lost 9 bases and the J segment 7 bases; nucleotides outside the gene matches: 4. CDR3 size: 12 residues. Germline-derived CDR1 and CDR2 are KGHSH and LQKENI. CDR3 in DNA: TGTGCCAGTACCGGGACTAGCGGGGAGCAGTACTTC. It translates to CASTGTSGEQYF.

This chain connects TRBV5-1 to TRBJ2-5; 8 bases map to TRBD2. The V gene end was trimmed by 4 bases and the J gene end by 2 bases; junction bases not matched to a gene: 4. The CDR3 runs 14 residues. Germline values: CDR1 SGHRS, CDR2 YFSETQ. CDR3 nucleotides: TGCGCCAGCAGCCAAGGGACTAGACAAGAGACCCAGTACTTC. Protein: CASSQGTRQETQYF.

The V call is TRBV18, the J call TRBJ2-1, with 9 bases lining up with TRBD2. V trimming: 0 bases; J trimming: 7 bases; junction bases outside the gene matches: 10. Germline CDR1 reads KGHSH; CDR2 reads LQKENI. CDR3 length: 17 amino acids. In DNA form, the CDR3 reads TGTGCCAGCTCACCACCCAGCGGGGGGCAAGGGGGGAATGAGCAGTTCTTC. This codes for CASSPPSGGQGGNEQFF. The whole variable domain, remainder taken from reference TRBV18 and TRBJ2-1, is NAGVMQNPRHLVRRRGQEARLRCSPMKGHSHVYWYRQLPEEGLKFMVYLQKENIIDESGMPKERFSAEFPKEGPSILRIQQVVRGDSAAYFCASSPPSGGQGGNEQFFGPGTRLTVL.